The clone carrying this T cell receptor beta chain was found once. J was trimmed by 1 base and V by 3 bases; bases with no gene match: 10. The CDR3 is 19 residues long. Germline V gives CDR1 ENHRY, CDR2 SYGVKD. The data originate from a study of blood T cell repertoires in COVID-19. Turning to the study itself: The analysed material was cDNA or gDNA that came from T cells, B-cell-depleted T cells, or PBMCs.

Generated by immunoSEQ multiplex PCR, the TCRdb table keeps only in-frame clones and is missing some. The sample lists 90,000 to 130,000 clones, 88% occurring once. J is TRBJ2-5 and V is TRBV10-3, with 14 bases aligning to TRBD2. The clonotype originates from a woman aged 45 to 65 with acute or convalescent COVID-19. The sample comprised peripheral blood. The DNA for the CDR3 is TGTGCCATCAGTGAAGGACTAGCGGGAGGTAGTTCCAGCCAAGAGACCCAGTACTTC. This translates into CAISEGLAGGSSSQETQYF.